The sequence of this T cell receptor (beta chain) was determined in a study of blood T cell repertoires in COVID-19. Across the whole study: Sites in the United States, Italy and Spain provided acute and convalescent COVID-19 samples.

CDR3 size: 16 residues. Germline loops: CDR1 SGHRS, CDR2 YFSETQ. V was clipped by 1 base and J by 4 bases; unmatched bases: 10. In the authors' methods: Amplification from reference gene primers served as the basis for estimated nucleated cell counts. Using immunoSEQ multiplex PCR, the repertoire was profiled, and TCRdb retains in-frame clones only, with some absent. The V and J calls and clone size were taken over from that table, and D and trimming were inferred from the DNA. The sample shows 250,000 to 350,000 clones, around 90% of them seen only once. The sequence was obtained from a woman between 45 and 60 years old who had recovered from COVID-19. Sequencing was carried out using peripheral blood. The chain uses TRBV5-1 and TRBJ1-2, with 7 bases matching TRBD1. CDR3 coding DNA: TGCGCCAGCAGCTTGAGTGGGACAGCTATGGGCTATGGCTACACCTTC. Its translation: CASSLSGTAMGYGYTF.